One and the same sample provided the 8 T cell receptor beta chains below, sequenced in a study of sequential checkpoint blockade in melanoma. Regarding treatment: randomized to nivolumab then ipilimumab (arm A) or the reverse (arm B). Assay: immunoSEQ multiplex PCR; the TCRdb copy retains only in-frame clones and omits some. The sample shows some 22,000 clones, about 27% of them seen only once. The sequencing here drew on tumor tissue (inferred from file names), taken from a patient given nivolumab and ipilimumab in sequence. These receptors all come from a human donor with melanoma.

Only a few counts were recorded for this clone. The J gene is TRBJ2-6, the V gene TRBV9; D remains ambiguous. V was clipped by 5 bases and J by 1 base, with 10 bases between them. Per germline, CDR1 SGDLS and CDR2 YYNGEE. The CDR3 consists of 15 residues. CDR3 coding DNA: TGTGCCAGCAGTGAAACAGCTTCTGGGGCCAACGTCCTGACTTTC. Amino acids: CASSETASGANVLTF. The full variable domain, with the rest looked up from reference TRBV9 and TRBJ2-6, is DSGVTQTPKHLITATGQRVTLRCSPRSGDLSVYWYQQSLDQGLQFLIQYYNGEERAKGNILERFSAQQFPDLHSELNLSSLELGDSALYFCASSETASGANVLTFGAGSRLTVL.

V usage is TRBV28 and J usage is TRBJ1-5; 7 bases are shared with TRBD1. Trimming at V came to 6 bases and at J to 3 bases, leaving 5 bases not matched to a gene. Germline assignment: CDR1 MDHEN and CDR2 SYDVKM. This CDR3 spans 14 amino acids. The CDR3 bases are TGTGCCAGCAGCCTGGGACAGTCCAATCAGCCCCAGCATTTT. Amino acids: CASSLGQSNQPQHF.

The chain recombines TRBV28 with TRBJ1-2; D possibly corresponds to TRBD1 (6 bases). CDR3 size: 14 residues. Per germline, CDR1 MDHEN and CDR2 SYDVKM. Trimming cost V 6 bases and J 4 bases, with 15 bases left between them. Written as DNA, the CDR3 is TGTGCCAGCAGCCGGGAGGGGGGAAGCTATGGCTACACCTTC. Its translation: CASSREGGSYGYTF.

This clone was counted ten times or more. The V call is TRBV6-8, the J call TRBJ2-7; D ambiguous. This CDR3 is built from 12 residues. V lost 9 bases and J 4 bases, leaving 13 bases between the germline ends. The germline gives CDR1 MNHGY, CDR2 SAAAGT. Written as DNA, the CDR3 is TGTGCCAGTGCCGACTCCTTTTACGAGCAGTACTTC. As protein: CASADSFYEQYF.

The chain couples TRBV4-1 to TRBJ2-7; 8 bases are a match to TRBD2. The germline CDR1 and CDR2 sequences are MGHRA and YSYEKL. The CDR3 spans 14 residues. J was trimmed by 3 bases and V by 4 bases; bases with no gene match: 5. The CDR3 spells CASSLGAGGYEQYF. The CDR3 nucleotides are TGCGCCAGCAGCCTTGGGGCGGGGGGCTACGAGCAGTACTTC.

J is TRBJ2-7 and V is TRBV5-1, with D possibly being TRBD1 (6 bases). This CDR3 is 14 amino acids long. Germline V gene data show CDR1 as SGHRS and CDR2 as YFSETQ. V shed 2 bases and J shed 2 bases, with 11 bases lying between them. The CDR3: CASSLSTGTYEQYF. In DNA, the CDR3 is TGCGCCAGCAGCTTATCGACAGGCACCTACGAGCAGTACTTC.

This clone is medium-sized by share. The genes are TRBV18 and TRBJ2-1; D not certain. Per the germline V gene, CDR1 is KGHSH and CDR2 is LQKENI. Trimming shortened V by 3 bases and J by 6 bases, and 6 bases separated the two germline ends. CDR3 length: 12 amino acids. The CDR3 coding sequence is TGTGCCAGCTCACCGGTCCCCAATGAGCAGTTCTTC. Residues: CASSPVPNEQFF.

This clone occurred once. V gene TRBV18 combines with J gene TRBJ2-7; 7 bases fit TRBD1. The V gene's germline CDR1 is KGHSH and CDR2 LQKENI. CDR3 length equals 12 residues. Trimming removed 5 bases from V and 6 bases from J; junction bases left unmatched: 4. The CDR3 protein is CASSITGVEQYF. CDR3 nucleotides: TGTGCCAGCTCAATTACAGGGGTCGAGCAGTACTTC.